Listed below are T cell receptor beta chains from one sample, sequenced in a study of monozygotic twins with inflammatory bowel disease. TCRdb reprocessed the 5' RACE reads and stores each CDR3 protein as one record, lacking DNA. The listing contains 170,000 or so distinct CDR3 sequences. Sequencing was performed on blood. Receptors originate from a human donor with ulcerative colitis or Crohn's disease, or a healthy co-twin of an affected twin (not recorded which). The CDR3 runs from the conserved cysteine through the conserved F or W.

CASSIRPGSNTGELFF | TRBJ2-2 | TRBV19
CASSLARTGVGQPQHF | TRBJ1-5 | TRBV7-6
CASSRQGADTQYF | TRBJ2-3 | TRBV7-2
CSVSRGGYGYTF | TRBJ1-2 | TRBV29-1
CASSATGLAQAFF | TRBJ1-1 | TRBV7-2
CASSYGTNQPQHF | TRBJ1-5 | TRBV6-5
CASSSGPNGNEQFF | TRBJ2-1 | TRBV28
CAWAREPSNQPQHF | TRBJ1-5 | TRBV30
CASSPDRVTGELFF | TRBJ2-2 | TRBV3-1
CASSTGASSYEQYF | TRBJ2-7 | TRBV7-2
CASRLSGTSGRNYNEQFF | TRBJ2-1 | TRBV14
CASGPGLVSYEQYF | TRBJ2-7 | TRBV5-1
CASSLGQGGYGYTF | TRBJ1-2 | TRBV5-1
CASSPTVYEQYF | TRBJ2-7 | TRBV18
CSARGTGNYEQYF | TRBJ2-7 | TRBV20-1
CASSFQGLETQYF | TRBJ2-5 | TRBV7-2
CSVEMGGSNSPLHF | TRBJ1-6 | TRBV29-1
CASSRPGTGVYNEQFF | TRBJ2-1 | TRBV11-2
CASSPLTSGGKKTQYF | TRBJ2-5 | TRBV28
CASSHDTGLAAGELFF | TRBJ2-2 | TRBV4-3
CASSFPQGFQETQYF | TRBJ2-5 | TRBV2
CASSYTVGEDTQYF | TRBJ2-3 | TRBV9
CASSYGAGGSNQPQHF | TRBJ1-5 | TRBV6-5
CASSSTMSSYNEQFF | TRBJ2-1 | TRBV5-1
CASSHRDRGLYGYTF | TRBJ1-2 | TRBV7-9
CASSLVKTQYF | TRBJ2-5 | TRBV7-2
CASSLVVTDTQYF | TRBJ2-3 | TRBV5-1
CASSETGAFYSGNTIYF | TRBJ1-3 | TRBV9
CASSDGETGPLDTQYF | TRBJ2-3 | TRBV2
CASSLEPTGGNGYTF | TRBJ1-2 | TRBV13
CASSPRAQETQYF | TRBJ2-5 | TRBV2
CASSSGQGNQPQHF | TRBJ1-5 | TRBV12-3/TRBV12-4
CASSWGPSTATNEKLFF | TRBJ1-4 | TRBV5-6
CASSLEGAGDYNEQFF | TRBJ2-1 | TRBV7-6